A single sample gave rise to the 20 T cell receptor beta chains below, sequenced in a study of cytotoxic CD8 clonotypes in ibrutinib-treated CLL. Profiled with immunoSEQ multiplex PCR; TCRdb holds only in-frame clones, not every one. The sample lists about 60,000 clones, 50% to 65% occurring once. The source material was PBMCs, sampled at disease progression, from a patient treated with ibrutinib. These receptors all come from a human donor with chronic lymphocytic leukemia.

The V and J genes are TRBV25-1 and TRBJ1-2; weak D call: TRBD1 (5 bases). Trimming removed 1 base at V and 6 bases at J, with 12 bases between. This CDR3 is built from 14 residues. The germline V gene encodes CDR1 MGHDK and CDR2 SYGVNS. CDR3 protein: CASSESGTRNGYTF. The CDR3 coding sequence is TGTGCCAGCAGTGAATCCGGGACGAGGAATGGCTACACCTTC.

This clone was seen more than once but under ten times. The chain uses TRBV7-3 and TRBJ2-7; 8 bases map to TRBD1. There are 15 residues in the CDR3. V shed 7 bases, J shed 1 base, and the junction held 9 bases outside the gene matches. CDR1 is SGHTA, CDR2 FQGTGA, per germline. The CDR3 region is CASINPGQESYEQYF. The CDR3 bases are TGTGCCAGCATCAACCCGGGACAGGAATCCTACGAGCAGTACTTC.

This clone came up a few times. Here the CDR3 reads CASSLIYGDEQYF. CDR3 nucleotide sequence: TGTGCCAGCAGCCTCATCTACGGCGACGAGCAGTACTTC. The V call is TRBV28, the J call TRBJ2-7; D call uncertain. Germline values: CDR1 MDHEN, CDR2 SYDVKM. There are 13 residues in the CDR3. Trimming cost V 6 bases and J 5 bases, with 14 bases left between them. Based on the CDR3 plus reference TRBV28 and TRBJ2-7, the full variable domain is DVKVTQSSRYLVKRTGEKVFLECVQDMDHENMFWYRQDPGLGLRLIYFSYDVKMKEKGDIPEGYSVSREKKERFSLILESASTNQTSMYLCASSLIYGDEQYFGPGTRLTVT.

The chain employs TRBV7-2 and TRBJ1-6; 8 positions match TRBD1. CDR3 size: 16 residues. After removal of 5 bases from V and 10 bases from J, the junction contained 13 bases not matched to a gene. Germline values: CDR1 SGHTA, CDR2 FQGNSA. The CDR3 DNA reads TGTGCCAGCAGCCTACGTCCCAGGGGGCGTGGATCACCCCTCCACTTT. It encodes CASSLRPRGRGSPLHF. The entire variable domain, with the rest obtained from reference TRBV7-2 and TRBJ1-6, is as follows: GAGVSQSPSNKVTEKGKDVELRCDPISGHTALYWYRQSLGQGLEFLIYFQGNSAPDKSGLPSDRFSAERTGGSVSTLTIQRTQQEDSAVYLCASSLRPRGRGSPLHFGNGTRLTVT.

The V and J genes are TRBV5-6 and TRBJ2-5, with D hard to call. V was shortened by 6 bases and J by 5 bases, with 14 bases between the two germline ends. The CDR3 has 13 residues. The germline V gene encodes CDR1 SGHDT and CDR2 YYEEEE. The CDR3 here is CASTAAARETQYF. In DNA, the CDR3 is TGTGCCAGCACCGCGGCAGCCAGGGAGACCCAGTACTTC.

The genes are TRBV19 and TRBJ2-6, with D uncertain. Germline V lookup: CDR1 LNHDA, CDR2 SQIVND (reference sequence). CDR3 length equals 15 residues. V was cut by 7 bases and J by 0 bases, with 10 bases left in between. For the CDR3, the DNA is TGTGCCAGTACCTCTCTGCTCTCTGGGGCCAACGTCCTGACTTTC. Translating gives CASTSLLSGANVLTF.

This clone turned up a few times. The chain joins TRBV4-1 to TRBJ2-7; tentative D call: TRBD1 (6 bases). This CDR3 has 13 residues. Germline V gives CDR1 MGHRA, CDR2 YSYEKL. V was pared by 1 base and J by 6 bases, with 10 bases between. In nucleotides, the CDR3 is TGCGCCAGCAGCCAAGGGACAGCCCGCGAGCAGTACTTC. Translation: CASSQGTAREQYF.

There are a few counts of this clone. The CDR3 DNA is TGTGCCAGCAGCCAAGAATTAGGCTACACTGAAGCTTTCTTT. It is translated as CASSQELGYTEAFF. V usage is TRBV4-2 and J usage is TRBJ1-1; no clear D. In germline, CDR1 is LGHNA, CDR2 YNFKEQ. Trimming took off 0 bases at V and 3 bases at J, with 8 bases between the two ends. The CDR3 has 14 residues.

The chain uses TRBV10-3 and TRBJ1-5, with 8 positions matching TRBD1. The CDR3 has 15 amino acids. The germline CDR1 and CDR2 sequences are ENHRY and SYGVKD. V lost 5 bases and J lost 5; bases outside the gene matches: 8. The CDR3 protein is CAISPGTGWDQPQHF. The CDR3 DNA reads as TGTGCCATCAGTCCCGGGACAGGATGGGATCAGCCCCAGCATTTT.

This chain joins TRBV6-6 and TRBJ2-1, with D possibly matching TRBD1 (5 bases). Germline V gives CDR1 MNHNY, CDR2 SVGAGI (reference sequence). This CDR3 spans 15 amino acids. V dropped 7 bases and J dropped 6 bases, with 19 bases sitting between them. The CDR3: CASKVVPRGTNEQFF. The CDR3 DNA reads as TGTGCCAGCAAGGTAGTACCAAGGGGAACCAATGAGCAGTTCTTC.

The chain uses TRBV19 and TRBJ2-1; 7 bases align to TRBD2. Per germline, CDR1 LNHDA and CDR2 SQIVND (reference sequence). Losses at the gene ends were 3 bases for V and 7 bases for J; bases not matched to a gene: 3. This CDR3 has 13 residues. The chain's CDR3 is CASSILADNEQFF. DNA of the CDR3: TGTGCCAGTAGTATCCTAGCGGATAATGAGCAGTTCTTC.

The genes are TRBV7-3 and TRBJ1-6; D uncertain. Trimming pared 5 bases from V and 10 bases from J, leaving 9 bases between. CDR3 length equals 12 residues. The V gene's germline CDR1 is SGHTA and CDR2 FQGTGA. The CDR3 region has the DNA TGTGCCAGCAGCCTAGTGTCCTCACCCCTCCACTTT. It codes for CASSLVSSPLHF.

CDR3 loop: CASSLLGPETQYF. The CDR3 DNA sequence: TGTGCCAGCAGCTTGTTAGGGCCAGAGACCCAGTACTTC. The rearrangement joins TRBV5-6 to TRBJ2-5; D is uncertain. Germline CDR1 SGHDT, CDR2 YYEEEE. V shed 1 base and J shed 4 bases, with 8 bases lying between them. CDR3 length: 13 residues.

This clone appeared a few times. The chain recombines TRBV30 with TRBJ1-1, with D possibly TRBD1 on 6 matching bases. V gave up 4 bases and J gave up 1 base, with 10 bases separating them. Per the germline V gene, CDR1 is GTSNPN and CDR2 is SVGIG (reference sequence). This CDR3 has 13 amino acids. The CDR3, as DNA: TGTGCCTGGAATAGACAGGAGAACACTGAAGCTTTCTTT. The encoded protein is CAWNRQENTEAFF.

The chain has TRBV6-5 and TRBJ2-1; no clear D gene. Trimming stripped 0 bases from V and 3 bases from J, with 6 bases between. Germline V lookup: CDR1 MNHEY, CDR2 SVGAGI. CDR3 length equals 14 residues. The CDR3 loop is CASSYSSGYNEQFF. The DNA of the CDR3 is TGTGCCAGCAGTTACTCTTCGGGCTACAATGAGCAGTTCTTC.

The table lists this clone with a few counts. V usage is TRBV5-1 and J usage is TRBJ2-7; TRBD1 matches 7 bases. V gave up 7 bases and J gave up 0 bases; unmatched junction bases: 7. Per the germline V gene, CDR1 is SGHRS and CDR2 is YFSETQ. The CDR3 extends over 14 amino acids. The CDR3 region is CASARTGTSYEQYF. The CDR3 coding sequence is TGCGCCAGCGCACGGACAGGAACCTCCTACGAGCAGTACTTC.

Only one count was recorded for this clone. The V and J genes are TRBV5-7 and TRBJ2-6, with TRBD1 matching over 11 bases. TRBV5-7 qualifies as an ORF whose function is uncertain. This CDR3 is built from 17 residues. With V trimmed by 2 bases and J by 2 bases, 3 bases remained unmatched. CDR3 in DNA: TGTGCCAGCAGCTTCTGGACAGGGGGCACTGGGGCCAACGTCCTGACTTTC. Its translation is CASSFWTGGTGANVLTF.

In its sample, this clone was seen a few times. CDR3 nucleotides: TGTGCCAGTACGGTAGCAGGGAATTTACCATCTGGCTACACCTTC. This codes for CASTVAGNLPSGYTF. V is TRBV19 and J is TRBJ1-2; TRBD1 might be the D (5 bases). The CDR3 contains 15 residues. Between the trimmed V and J ends, which lost 7 bases and 7 bases, there was a span of 22 bases. Germline-derived CDR1 and CDR2 are LNHDA and SQIVND (reference sequence).

The rearrangement uses TRBV4-3 and TRBJ1-1; the D gene is possibly TRBD1 (5 bases). CDR3 size: 15 residues. Trimming cost V 4 bases and J 3 bases, with 15 bases left between them. Germline V gene data show CDR1 as LGHNA and CDR2 as YSLEER. CDR3 sequence: CASSRFLGEYTEAFF. CDR3 in DNA: TGCGCCAGCAGCCGCTTTCTGGGGGAGTACACTGAAGCTTTCTTT.

The rearrangement links TRBV7-9 to TRBJ2-7; tentative D call: TRBD2 (7 bases). This CDR3 has 17 amino acids. V was clipped by 5 bases and J by 2 bases, with 22 bases between them. In germline, CDR1 is SEHNR, CDR2 FQNEAQ (reference sequence). Written as DNA, the CDR3 is TGTGCCAGCAGCCCGTCGGGGGCGCGGGGGAGCCCCTACGAGCAGTACTTC. The encoded protein is CASSPSGARGSPYEQYF.